The entry that follows covers one T cell receptor beta chain sequence. Its antigen is unknown. TCRdb keeps only in-frame clones here, not all; method: immunoSEQ multiplex PCR. The profile shows approximately 720,000 clones, about 90% of them singletons. These data originate in a study of shared clonotypes between healthy human individuals. Cells designated naive CD8 were CD45RO-negative and were positively selected for CCR7, with terminally differentiated effector memory CD45RA+ cells excluded. The CDR3 has 14 residues. V was clipped by 6 bases and J by 1 base, with 12 bases between them. Per the germline V gene, CDR1 is MDHEN and CDR2 is SYDVKM. General observations from the study: Despite large depth, rarefaction showed incomplete sorted-subset sequencing.

V and J are TRBV28 and TRBJ1-1; D gene unclear. The clonotype originates from a man younger than 45 in good health. Sequencing was done on a sample of naive CD8+ T cells sorted from blood. CDR3 coding DNA: TGTGCCAGCAGACTAACAGATTCGAACACTGAAGCTTTCTTT. Its protein is CASRLTDSNTEAFF.